One T cell receptor (beta chain) is described in this entry. The antigen remains undetermined. The repertoire was sequenced with immunoSEQ multiplex PCR; TCRdb's copy has only in-frame clones and lacks some. The sample contains fewer than 35,000 clones, about 93% of which appear only once. The source of the sample is a study of circulating and synovial CD4+ cells in juvenile arthritis. Study-wide results and caveats: These repertoires were less diverse than bulk blood CD4 repertoires. These blood cells shared more CDR3 sequences with synovium than bulk blood. CPL and bulk CD4 samples differed at least tenfold in T cell genomes.

Deletions cut 1 base from V and 2 bases from J, with 14 bases between. The CDR3 loop spans 16 amino acids. Per germline, CDR1 SGHAT and CDR2 FQNNGV. Material for sequencing was CD4+ T cells from blood. The receptor was isolated from a human donor with juvenile idiopathic arthritis. The chain has TRBV11-2 and TRBJ2-5; D is perhaps TRBD2 (5 bases). CDR3 amino acids: CASSLGESVSQETQYF. The CDR3 coding sequence is TGTGCCAGCAGCTTAGGGGAGTCGGTCAGTCAAGAGACCCAGTACTTC.